This TCR beta chain was identified in a study of cytomegalovirus exposure and HLA in healthy donors. Findings and caveats of the study: Investigators reported some 150 TCR beta chains as tied to cytomegalovirus. TCR clusters originating in the first cohort tended to co-occur in the 100 to 150 validation repertoires, according to a later analysis. With high specificity and sensitivity, the classifier reportedly diagnosed cytomegalovirus status.

Profiling relied on immunoSEQ multiplex PCR, and the TCRdb table lists in-frame clones only, not all of them. The table shows 140,000 to 150,000 clones, with 94% occurring only once. The study drew the donors from its roughly 120-subject validation cohort, separate from the roughly 700-subject first cohort. Concerning this clone itself: The antigen is undetermined.

This TCR was recovered from a man between 18 and 29 years old in good health and CMV-seropositive. What was sequenced was PBMCs.

CDR3 residues: CASSFSVREAFF. The DNA for the CDR3 is TGTGCCAGCAGCTTCTCCGTTCGGGAAGCTTTCTTT. J is TRBJ1-1 and V is TRBV11-2; D is uncertain. This CDR3 region has 12 residues. Germline CDR1 is SGHAT and CDR2 is FQNNGV. V was pared by 3 bases and J by 8 bases, with 10 bases between.